Shown below are 20 T cell receptor beta chains from a single sample sequenced in a study of identical twins. TCRdb independently ran MiXCR on the 5' RACE reads; one entry per CDR3 protein. The sample carries 200,000 or so distinct CDR3 sequences, approximately 8.3% recorded once. The same specimen was also included in a second study, on yellow fever vaccine responses in identical twins.

Sequenced sample: memory (CD45RO+) T cells sorted from blood. These receptors came from a woman younger than 35 in good health.

This clonotype was seen a few times. This chain links TRBV10-3 with TRBJ2-1; TRBD2 matches at 10 bases. Trimming took 3 bases from V and 9 from J; bases not matched to a gene: 8. CDR1 is ENHRY, CDR2 SYGVKD, per germline. CDR3 length: 15 amino acids. The CDR3 nucleotides read TGTGCCATCAGTGATTCTAGCGGGAGTCCCGGTGAGCAGTTCTTC. This translates into CAISDSSGSPGEQFF.

This clonotype was detected a few times. The rearrangement uses TRBV7-2 and TRBJ2-3; D is uncertain. This CDR3 comprises 13 residues. Trimming pared 3 bases from V and 6 bases from J, leaving 10 bases between. Germline assignment: CDR1 SGHTA and CDR2 FQGNSA. The CDR3 spells CASSLQEGDTQYF. The CDR3, as DNA: TGTGCCAGCAGCTTGCAGGAAGGGGATACGCAGTATTTT.

This clonotype was seen a handful of times. This CDR3 reads CASSGRTGFGANVLTF. The CDR3, as DNA: TGTGCCAGCAGTGGCCGGACAGGGTTTGGGGCCAACGTCCTGACTTTC. This rearrangement joins TRBV6-1 to TRBJ2-6, with 8 nucleotides matching TRBD1. CDR1 and CDR2 from the germline V gene are MNHNS and SASEGT. V was pared by 4 bases and J by 3 bases, with 5 bases of the junction left unmatched. The CDR3 totals 16 residues.

This clonotype has a count of ten or more. The CDR3 loop reads CASSLGLASSYEQYF. The DNA for the CDR3 is TGTGCCAGCAGCTTAGGGCTAGCGAGCTCCTACGAGCAGTACTTC. The chain links TRBV7-2 to TRBJ2-7; weak D call: TRBD2 (6 bases). Germline CDR1 and CDR2: SGHTA and FQGNSA. With 1 base removed from V and 0 bases from J, the gap between germline ends came to 10 bases. The CDR3 has 15 residues.

This clonotype was seen ten or more times. This chain links TRBV7-8 with TRBJ2-5; 7 bases match TRBD1. The CDR3 runs 14 residues. The germline V gene encodes CDR1 SGHVS and CDR2 FQNEAQ. V dropped 8 bases and J dropped 3; count of bases not matched to a gene: 9. Here the CDR3 DNA reads TGTGCCAGCGGTCCTTCCGGGACAGAAGAGACCCAGTACTTC. Protein product: CASGPSGTEETQYF.

This clonotype was counted many times. This chain links TRBV24-1 with TRBJ2-7, with 11 positions matching TRBD2. The trim removed 2 bases at V and 3 bases at J, leaving 2 bases unmatched. Germline CDR1 reads KGHDR; CDR2 reads SFDVKD. This CDR3 region has 15 residues. CDR3 loop: CATSDSSGGIYEQYF. The CDR3 coding sequence is TGTGCCACCAGTGATTCTAGCGGGGGGATCTACGAGCAGTACTTC.

This clonotype was seen at least ten times. This sequence joins TRBV4-1 and TRBJ2-2, with TRBD1 matching 12 bases. Germline CDR1 MGHRA, CDR2 YSYEKL. This CDR3 comprises 18 residues. The V and J ends lost 5 bases and 6 bases, in that order; junction bases with no gene match: 13. The CDR3 spells CASSAPGTGGVEAGELFF. The CDR3 DNA reads TGCGCCAGCAGCGCCCCCGGGACAGGGGGCGTAGAAGCCGGGGAGCTGTTTTTT.

This clonotype was seen ten or more times. CDR3 loop: CASSPVQLAGVINEQFF. The CDR3 bases are TGTGCCAGCTCACCCGTACAACTAGCGGGAGTAATCAATGAGCAGTTCTTC. The rearrangement links TRBV18 to TRBJ2-1; 11 bases are a match to TRBD2. Germline loops: CDR1 KGHSH, CDR2 LQKENI. The V segment lost 3 bases and the J segment 6 bases; nucleotides outside the gene matches: 10. The CDR3 loop spans 17 amino acids.

The rearrangement uses TRBV7-3 and TRBJ2-1, with D possibly being TRBD1 (6 bases). V dropped 1 base and J dropped 6 bases, with 10 bases sitting between them. The V gene's germline CDR1 is SGHTA and CDR2 FQGTGA. The CDR3 runs to 14 residues. CDR3 amino acids: CASSLNHRANEQFF. The CDR3 DNA sequence: TGTGCCAGCAGCTTAAACCACAGGGCCAATGAGCAGTTCTTC.

This clonotype was seen a handful of times. The chain carries TRBV3-1 and TRBJ2-7; no clear D gene. Germline V gene sequence: CDR1 LGHDT, CDR2 YNNKEL (reference sequence). This CDR3 contains 14 residues. V lost 0 bases to trimming and J lost 1 base, with 7 bases between them. CDR3 DNA sequence: TGTGCCAGCAGCCAAGACCCTGCTTCCTACGAGCAGTACTTC. This sequence encodes CASSQDPASYEQYF.

This clonotype was seen just once. CDR3 nucleotide sequence: TGTGCCAGCAGCTCCCTGGGCGGGAGACCCCACAATGAGCAGTTCTTC. Translated, it gives CASSSLGGRPHNEQFF. This chain connects TRBV27 to TRBJ2-1, with TRBD2 identical over 7 bases. Germline V gene data show CDR1 as MNHEY and CDR2 as SMNVEV (reference sequence). The CDR3 covers 16 residues. The V gene end was trimmed by 6 bases and the J gene end by 5 bases; junction bases not matched to a gene: 13.

At least ten counts were recorded for this clonotype. The rearrangement links TRBV7-9 to TRBJ2-1, with 9 nucleotides matching TRBD1. Germline V CDR1 and CDR2: SEHNR, FQNEAQ (reference sequence). V lost 5 bases to trimming and J lost 1 base; unmatched junction nucleotides: 6. This CDR3 has 16 amino acids. The CDR3 here is CASSTGQGGSYNEQFF. Here the CDR3 DNA reads TGTGCCAGCAGCACGGGACAGGGAGGATCCTACAATGAGCAGTTCTTC.

This clonotype was seen at least ten times. This chain uses TRBV20-1 with TRBJ1-1; tentative D call: TRBD1 (6 bases). Looked up from germline, CDR1 is DFQATT and CDR2 is SNEGSKA (reference sequence). The length of the CDR3 is 14 residues. Trimming removed 4 bases at V and 0 bases at J, with 12 bases between. In DNA form, the CDR3 reads TGCAGTGCTAAGGACAGAAAAGTGAACACTGAAGCTTTCTTT. Translating it yields CSAKDRKVNTEAFF.

At least ten counts were recorded for this clonotype. V and J are TRBV7-2 and TRBJ2-1; D unresolved. The germline gives CDR1 SGHTA, CDR2 FQGNSA. This CDR3 spans 14 amino acids. V was shortened by 10 bases and J by 1 base, with 14 bases between the two germline ends. The CDR3 DNA reads as TGTGCCATAAGACGAACGAATTCCTACAATGAGCAGTTCTTC. Translated, it gives CAIRRTNSYNEQFF.

This clonotype was detected only a few times. The chain carries TRBV27 and TRBJ1-3; tentative D call: TRBD1 (5 bases). The V and J ends lost 6 bases and 0 bases respectively, with 12 bases between them. This CDR3 is 15 amino acids long. CDR1 is MNHEY and CDR2 is SMNVEV in the germline V gene (reference sequence). The CDR3 loop reads CASRTGTHSGNTIYF. CDR3 bases: TGTGCCAGCAGAACCGGGACGCACTCTGGAAACACCATATATTTT.

The rearrangement uses TRBV4-2 and TRBJ2-3; D is uncertain. The V end was cut by 1 base, the J end by 3 bases, with 11 bases between. The CDR3 length is 15 residues. Per the germline V gene, CDR1 is LGHNA and CDR2 is YNFKEQ. The CDR3 DNA reads as TGTGCCAGCAGCCAAGGACTTGATGTGACAGATACGCAGTATTTT. This gives the protein CASSQGLDVTDTQYF.

This clonotype was seen ten or more times. This rearrangement joins TRBV15 to TRBJ1-6; D gene unclear. Germline CDR1 reads LNHNV; CDR2 reads YYDKDF (reference sequence). The CDR3 contains 13 residues. V lost 8 bases, J lost 7 bases, and 12 bases lay in between. Here the CDR3 reads CATARTGNSPLHF. Here the CDR3 DNA reads TGTGCCACCGCACGGACGGGAAATTCACCCCTCCACTTT.

This clonotype was counted a few times. The J gene is TRBJ2-5, the V gene TRBV7-9; 8 bases align to TRBD2. This CDR3 region has 16 residues. CDR1 is SEHNR and CDR2 is FQNEAQ in the germline V gene (reference sequence). The V and J ends lost 2 bases and 4 bases, in that order; junction bases with no gene match: 9. CDR3 sequence (DNA): TGTGCCAGCAGCTTACTTATGCCGGGGGGGAGAGAGACCCAGTACTTC. It is translated as CASSLLMPGGRETQYF.

This clonotype was seen repeatedly, ten times or more. An end of the junction differs from the germline gene, which may be a read error. The gene calls are TRBV7-9 and TRBJ1-1, with TRBD1 as a possible D gene (5 bases). CDR3 length: 13 residues. Germline lookup yields CDR1 SEHNR and CDR2 FQNEAQ (reference sequence). The CDR3 sequence: CASSLQGNTEAFF. The CDR3 DNA reads TGCGCCAGCAGCTTGCAGGGGAACACTGAAGCTTTCTTT.

This clonotype has more than one count but fewer than ten. The J gene is TRBJ1-1, the V gene TRBV27; D gene unclear. The CDR3 length is 14 residues. V was clipped by 6 bases and J by 0 bases, with 11 bases between them. The germline V gene encodes CDR1 MNHEY and CDR2 SMNVEV (reference sequence). CDR3 loop: CASRKLGLNTEAFF. CDR3 nucleotides: TGTGCCAGCAGAAAGTTGGGATTGAACACTGAAGCTTTCTTT.